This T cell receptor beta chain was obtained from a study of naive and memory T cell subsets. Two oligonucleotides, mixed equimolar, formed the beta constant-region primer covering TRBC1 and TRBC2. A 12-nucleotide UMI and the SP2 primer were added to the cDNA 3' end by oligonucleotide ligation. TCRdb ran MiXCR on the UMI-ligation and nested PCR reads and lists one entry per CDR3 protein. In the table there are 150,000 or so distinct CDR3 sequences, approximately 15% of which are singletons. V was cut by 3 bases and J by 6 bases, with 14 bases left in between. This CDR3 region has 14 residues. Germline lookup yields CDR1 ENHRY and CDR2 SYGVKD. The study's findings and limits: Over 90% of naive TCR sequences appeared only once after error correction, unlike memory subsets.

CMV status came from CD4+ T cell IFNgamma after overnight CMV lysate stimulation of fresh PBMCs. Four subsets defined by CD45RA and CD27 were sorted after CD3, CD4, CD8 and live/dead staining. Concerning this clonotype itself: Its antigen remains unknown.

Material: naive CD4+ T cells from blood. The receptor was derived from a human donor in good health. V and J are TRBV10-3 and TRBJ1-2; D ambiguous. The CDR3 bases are TGTGCCATCAGTGATATGACCCGAGGGCATGGCTACACCTTC. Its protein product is CAISDMTRGHGYTF.